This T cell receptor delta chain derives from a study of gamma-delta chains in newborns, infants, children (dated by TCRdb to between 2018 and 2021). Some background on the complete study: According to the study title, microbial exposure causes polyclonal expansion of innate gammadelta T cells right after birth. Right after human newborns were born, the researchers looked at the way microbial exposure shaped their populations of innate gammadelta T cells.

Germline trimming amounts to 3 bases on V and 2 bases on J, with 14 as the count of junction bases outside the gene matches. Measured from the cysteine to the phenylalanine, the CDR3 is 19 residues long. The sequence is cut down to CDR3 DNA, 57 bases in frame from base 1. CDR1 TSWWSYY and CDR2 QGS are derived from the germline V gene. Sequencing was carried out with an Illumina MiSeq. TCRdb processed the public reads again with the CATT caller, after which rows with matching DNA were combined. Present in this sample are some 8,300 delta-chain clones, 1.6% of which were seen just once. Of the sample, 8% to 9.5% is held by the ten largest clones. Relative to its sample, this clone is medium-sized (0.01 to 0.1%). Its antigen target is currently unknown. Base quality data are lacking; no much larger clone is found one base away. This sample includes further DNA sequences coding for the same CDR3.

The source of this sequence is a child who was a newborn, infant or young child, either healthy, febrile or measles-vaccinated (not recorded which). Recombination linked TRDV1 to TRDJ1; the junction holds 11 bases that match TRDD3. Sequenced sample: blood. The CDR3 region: CALGDPSLLTGGYTDKLIF. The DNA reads TGTGCTCTTGGGGACCCTTCCCTTCTTACTGGGGGATATACCGATAAACTCATCTTT.